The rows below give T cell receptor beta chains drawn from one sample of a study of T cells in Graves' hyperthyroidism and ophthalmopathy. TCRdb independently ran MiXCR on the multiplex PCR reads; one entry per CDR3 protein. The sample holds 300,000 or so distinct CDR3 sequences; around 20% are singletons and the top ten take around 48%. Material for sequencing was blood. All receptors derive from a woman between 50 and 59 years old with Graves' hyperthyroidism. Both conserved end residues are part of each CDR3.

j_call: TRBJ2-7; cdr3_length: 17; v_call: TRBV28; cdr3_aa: CASSSLREKTGLYEQYF
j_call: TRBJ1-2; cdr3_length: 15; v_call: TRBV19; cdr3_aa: CATQPRDRDPYGYTF
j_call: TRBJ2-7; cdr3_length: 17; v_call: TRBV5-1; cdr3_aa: CASSYGLAGGAGHEQYF
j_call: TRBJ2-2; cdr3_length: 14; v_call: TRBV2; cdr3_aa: CASSRARDTGELFF
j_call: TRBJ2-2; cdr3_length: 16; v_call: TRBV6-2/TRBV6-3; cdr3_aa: CASSYPRGGYTGELFF
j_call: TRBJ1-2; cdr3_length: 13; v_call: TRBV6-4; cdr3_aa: CASSYEGGRGYTF
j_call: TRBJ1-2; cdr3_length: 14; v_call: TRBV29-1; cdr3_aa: CSVDKSGQGFGYTF
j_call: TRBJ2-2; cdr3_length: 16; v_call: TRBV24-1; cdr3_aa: CATSDLRSGPTGELFF
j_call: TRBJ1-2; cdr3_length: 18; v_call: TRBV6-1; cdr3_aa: CASSQGTGFLSANYGYTF
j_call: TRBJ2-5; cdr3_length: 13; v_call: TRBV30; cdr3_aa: CAWSVLTPETQYF
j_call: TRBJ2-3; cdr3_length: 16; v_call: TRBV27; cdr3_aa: CASYGVRDYGMHTQYF
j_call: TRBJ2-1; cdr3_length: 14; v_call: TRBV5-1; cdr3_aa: CASSGGLAGNEQFF
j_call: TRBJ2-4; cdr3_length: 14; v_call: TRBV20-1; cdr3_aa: CSAKTGGGKNIQYF
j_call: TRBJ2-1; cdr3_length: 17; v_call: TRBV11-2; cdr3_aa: CASSFARGTSGSGEQFF
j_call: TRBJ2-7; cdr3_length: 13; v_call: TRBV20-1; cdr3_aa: CSASLAGTSRQYF
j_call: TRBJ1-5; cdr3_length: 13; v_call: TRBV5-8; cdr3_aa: CASSLEVFQPQHF
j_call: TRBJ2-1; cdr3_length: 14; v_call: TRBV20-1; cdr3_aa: CSARGTSTRNEQFF
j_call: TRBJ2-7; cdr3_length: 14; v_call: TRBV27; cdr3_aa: CASSNQGVPYEQYF
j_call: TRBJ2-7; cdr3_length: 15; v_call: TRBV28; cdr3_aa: CASSFFAGAIGGLYF
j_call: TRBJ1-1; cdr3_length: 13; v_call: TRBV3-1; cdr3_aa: CASSVDRGTEAFF
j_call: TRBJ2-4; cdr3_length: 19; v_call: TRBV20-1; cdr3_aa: CSARDSGPQGPGAKNIQYF
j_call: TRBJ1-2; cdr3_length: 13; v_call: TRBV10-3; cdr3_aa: CAINPGPNYGYTF
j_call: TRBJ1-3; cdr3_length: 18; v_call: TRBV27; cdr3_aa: CASSSLDRPLSSGNTIYF
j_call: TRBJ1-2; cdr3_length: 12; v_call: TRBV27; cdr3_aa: CASSQTGYGYTF
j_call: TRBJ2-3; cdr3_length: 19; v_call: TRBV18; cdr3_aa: CASSRRDRASGSSTDTQYF
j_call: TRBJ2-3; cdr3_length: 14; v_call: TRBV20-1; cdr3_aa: CSARDSRTADTQYF
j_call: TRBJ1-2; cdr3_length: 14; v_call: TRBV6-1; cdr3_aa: CASSKGTVGYGYTF
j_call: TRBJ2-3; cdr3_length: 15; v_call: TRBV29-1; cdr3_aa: CSVQLAGGRTDTQYF
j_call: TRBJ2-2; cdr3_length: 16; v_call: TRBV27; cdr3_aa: CASSRGTWGDTGELFF
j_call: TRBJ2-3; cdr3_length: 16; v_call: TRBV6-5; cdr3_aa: CASSYGGGTSTDTQYF
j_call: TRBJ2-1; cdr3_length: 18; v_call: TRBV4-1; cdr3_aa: CASSQDKLLAGYGNEQFF
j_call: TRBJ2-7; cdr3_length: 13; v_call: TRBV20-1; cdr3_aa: CSARGTDGYEQYF
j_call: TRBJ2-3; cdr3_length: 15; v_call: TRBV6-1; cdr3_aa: CASRPTGLGHDTQYF
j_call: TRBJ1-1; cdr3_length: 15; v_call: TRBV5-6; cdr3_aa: CASSLQGAPNTEAFF
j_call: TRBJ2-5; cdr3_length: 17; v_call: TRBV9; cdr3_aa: CASSVEEVAGVQETQYF
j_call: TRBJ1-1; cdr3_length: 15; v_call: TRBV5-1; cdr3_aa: CASSLVSGGPTEAFF
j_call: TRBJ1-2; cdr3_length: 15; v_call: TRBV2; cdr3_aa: CASSPETGPRYGYTF
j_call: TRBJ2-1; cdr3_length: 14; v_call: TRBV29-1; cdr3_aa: CSVSTRGRSNEQFF
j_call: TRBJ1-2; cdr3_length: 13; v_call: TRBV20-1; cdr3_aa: CSARDMGSYGYTF
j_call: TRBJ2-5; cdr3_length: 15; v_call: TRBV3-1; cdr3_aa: CASSQRGGLGETQYF